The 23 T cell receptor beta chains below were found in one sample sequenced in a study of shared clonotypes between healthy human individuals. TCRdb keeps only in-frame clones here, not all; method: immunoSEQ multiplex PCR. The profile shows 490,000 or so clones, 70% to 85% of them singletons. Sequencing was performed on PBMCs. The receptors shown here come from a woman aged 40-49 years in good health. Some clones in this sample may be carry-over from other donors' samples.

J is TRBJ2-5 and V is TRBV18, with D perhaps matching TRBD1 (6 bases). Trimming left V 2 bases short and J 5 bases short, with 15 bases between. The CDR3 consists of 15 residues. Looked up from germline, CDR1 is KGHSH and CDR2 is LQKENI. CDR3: CASSPSGTSGETQYF. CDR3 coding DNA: TGTGCCAGCTCACCATCGGGGACATCGGGGGAGACCCAGTACTTC.

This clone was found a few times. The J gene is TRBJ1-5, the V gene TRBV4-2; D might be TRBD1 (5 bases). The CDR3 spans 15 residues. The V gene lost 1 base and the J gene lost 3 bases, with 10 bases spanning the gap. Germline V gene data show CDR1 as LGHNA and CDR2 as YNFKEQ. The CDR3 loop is CASSQVGGNNQPQHF. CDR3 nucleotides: TGTGCCAGCAGCCAAGTCGGGGGGAACAATCAGCCCCAGCATTTT.

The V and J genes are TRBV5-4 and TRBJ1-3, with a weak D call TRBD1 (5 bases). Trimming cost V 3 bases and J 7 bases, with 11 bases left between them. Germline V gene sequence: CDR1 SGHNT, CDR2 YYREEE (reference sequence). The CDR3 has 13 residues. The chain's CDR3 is CASSSQNRNTIYF. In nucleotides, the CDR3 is TGTGCCAGCAGCTCCCAAAACAGGAACACCATATATTTT. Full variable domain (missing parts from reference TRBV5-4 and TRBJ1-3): ETGVTQSPTHLIKTRGQQVTLRCSSQSGHNTVSWYQQALGQGPQFIFQYYREEENGRGNFPPRFSGLQFPNYSSELNVNALELDDSALYLCASSSQNRNTIYFGEGSWLTVV.

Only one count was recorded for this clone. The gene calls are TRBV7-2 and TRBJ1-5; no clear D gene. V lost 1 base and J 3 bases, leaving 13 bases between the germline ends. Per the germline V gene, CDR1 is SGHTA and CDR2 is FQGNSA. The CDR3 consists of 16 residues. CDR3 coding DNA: TGTGCCAGCAGCTTAGGGCCAGCCGAATTCAATCAGCCCCAGCATTTT. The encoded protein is CASSLGPAEFNQPQHF.

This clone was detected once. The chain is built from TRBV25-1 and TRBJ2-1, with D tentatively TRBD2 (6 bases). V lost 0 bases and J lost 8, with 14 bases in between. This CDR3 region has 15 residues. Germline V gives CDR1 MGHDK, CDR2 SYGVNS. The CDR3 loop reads CASSEYGASVDEQFF. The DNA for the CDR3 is TGTGCCAGCAGTGAATACGGGGCTAGCGTGGATGAGCAGTTCTTC. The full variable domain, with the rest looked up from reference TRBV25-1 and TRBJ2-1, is EADIYQTPRYLVIGTGKKITLECSQTMGHDKMYWYQQDPGMELHLIHYSYGVNSTEKGDLSSESTVSRIRTEHFPLTLESARPSHTSQYLCASSEYGASVDEQFFGPGTRLTVL.

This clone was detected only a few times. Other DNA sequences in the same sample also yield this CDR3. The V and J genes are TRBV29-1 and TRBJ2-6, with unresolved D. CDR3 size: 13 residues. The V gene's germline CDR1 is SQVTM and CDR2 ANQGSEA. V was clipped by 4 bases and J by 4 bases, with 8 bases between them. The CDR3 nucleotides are TGCAGCGTTGGAAGGTCCGGGGCCAACGTCCTGACTTTC. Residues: CSVGRSGANVLTF.

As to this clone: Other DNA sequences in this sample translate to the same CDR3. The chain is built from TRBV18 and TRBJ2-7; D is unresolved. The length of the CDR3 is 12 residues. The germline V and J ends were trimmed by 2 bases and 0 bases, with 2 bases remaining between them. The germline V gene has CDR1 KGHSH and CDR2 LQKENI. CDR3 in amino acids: CASSPSSYEQYF. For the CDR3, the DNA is TGTGCCAGCTCACCATCCTCCTACGAGCAGTACTTC.

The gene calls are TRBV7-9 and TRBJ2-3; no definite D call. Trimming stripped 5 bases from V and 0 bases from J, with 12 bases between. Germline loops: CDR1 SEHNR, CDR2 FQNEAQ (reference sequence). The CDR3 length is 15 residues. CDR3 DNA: TGTGCCAGCAGCCCCGGGCGAATTAGCACAGATACGCAGTATTTT. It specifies CASSPGRISTDTQYF.

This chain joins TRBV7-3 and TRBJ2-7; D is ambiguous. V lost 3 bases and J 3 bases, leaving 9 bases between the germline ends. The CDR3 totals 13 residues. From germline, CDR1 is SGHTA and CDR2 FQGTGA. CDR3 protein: CASSLEAGYEQYF. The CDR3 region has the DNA TGTGCCAGCAGCTTGGAAGCAGGCTACGAGCAGTACTTC.

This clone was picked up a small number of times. The CDR3 is CASSVGDVTEAFF. For the CDR3, the DNA is TGTGCCAGCAGTGTTGGGGACGTGACTGAAGCTTTCTTT. The chain has TRBV2 and TRBJ1-1, with D maybe TRBD1 (5 bases). This CDR3 region has 13 residues. V was shortened by 4 bases and J by 5 bases, with 11 bases between the two germline ends. The germline gives CDR1 SNHLY, CDR2 FYNNEI.

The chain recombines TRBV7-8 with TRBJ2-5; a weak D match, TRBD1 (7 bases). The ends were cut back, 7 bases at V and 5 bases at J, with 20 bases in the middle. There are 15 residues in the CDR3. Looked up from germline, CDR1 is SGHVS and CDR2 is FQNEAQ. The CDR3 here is CASTRMEGAWETQYF. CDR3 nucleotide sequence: TGTGCCAGCACCCGAATGGAGGGGGCGTGGGAGACCCAGTACTTC.

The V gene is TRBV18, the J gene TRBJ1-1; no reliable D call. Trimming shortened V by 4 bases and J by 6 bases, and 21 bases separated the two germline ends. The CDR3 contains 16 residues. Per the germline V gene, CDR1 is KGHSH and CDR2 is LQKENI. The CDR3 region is CASSRTTQSETSEAFF. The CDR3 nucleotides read TGTGCCAGCTCACGAACGACCCAGTCGGAAACTTCTGAAGCTTTCTTT.

CDR3 coding DNA: TGTGCCAGCAGCTTCGGAGCGGGAGGGCCTCGGGGCACAGATACGCAGTATTTT. Its translation is CASSFGAGGPRGTDTQYF. This chain links TRBV5-6 with TRBJ2-3, with 10 bases fitting TRBD2. With V trimmed by 2 bases and J by 1 base, 10 bases remained unmatched. Germline values: CDR1 SGHDT, CDR2 YYEEEE. This CDR3 is 18 amino acids long.

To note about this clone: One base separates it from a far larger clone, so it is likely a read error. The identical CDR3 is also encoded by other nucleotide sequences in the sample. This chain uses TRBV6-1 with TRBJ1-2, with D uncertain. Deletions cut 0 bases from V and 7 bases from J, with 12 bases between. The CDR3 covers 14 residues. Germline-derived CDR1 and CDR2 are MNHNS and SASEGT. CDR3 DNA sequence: TGTGCCAGCAGTGAAGCGGCTGACGCACTTGGCTACACCTTC. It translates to CASSEAADALGYTF.

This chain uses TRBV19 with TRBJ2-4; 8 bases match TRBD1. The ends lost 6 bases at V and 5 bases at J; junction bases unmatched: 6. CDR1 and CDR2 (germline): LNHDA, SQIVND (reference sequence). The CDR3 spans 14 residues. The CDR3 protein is CASRITGGQNIQYF. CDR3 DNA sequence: TGTGCCAGTAGGATAACAGGGGGACAAAACATTCAGTACTTC.

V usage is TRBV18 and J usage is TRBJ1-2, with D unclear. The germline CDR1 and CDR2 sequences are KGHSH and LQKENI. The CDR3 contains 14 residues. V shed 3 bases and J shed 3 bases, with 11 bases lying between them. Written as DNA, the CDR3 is TGTGCCAGCTCACCTGGACGGACTGACTATGGCTACACCTTC. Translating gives CASSPGRTDYGYTF.

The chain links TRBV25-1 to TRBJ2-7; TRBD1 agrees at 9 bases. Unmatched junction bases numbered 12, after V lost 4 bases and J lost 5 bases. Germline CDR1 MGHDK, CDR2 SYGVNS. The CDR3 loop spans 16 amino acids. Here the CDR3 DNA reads TGTGCCAGCAGTGGCCCTCGACAGGGGGTTAAGAACGAGCAGTACTTC. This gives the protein CASSGPRQGVKNEQYF.

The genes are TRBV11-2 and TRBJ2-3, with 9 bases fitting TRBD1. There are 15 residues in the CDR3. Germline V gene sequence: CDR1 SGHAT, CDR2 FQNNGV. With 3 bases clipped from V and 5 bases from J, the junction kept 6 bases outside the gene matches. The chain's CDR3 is CASSFLQGAKDTQYF. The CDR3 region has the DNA TGTGCCAGCAGCTTTTTACAGGGGGCGAAAGATACGCAGTATTTT.

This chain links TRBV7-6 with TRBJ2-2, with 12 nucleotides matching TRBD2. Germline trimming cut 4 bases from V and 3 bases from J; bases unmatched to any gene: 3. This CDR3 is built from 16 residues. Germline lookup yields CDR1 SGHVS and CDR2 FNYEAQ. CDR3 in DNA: TGTGCCAGCAGCTACCTAGCGGGAGGGGACACCGGGGAGCTGTTTTTT. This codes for CASSYLAGGDTGELFF.

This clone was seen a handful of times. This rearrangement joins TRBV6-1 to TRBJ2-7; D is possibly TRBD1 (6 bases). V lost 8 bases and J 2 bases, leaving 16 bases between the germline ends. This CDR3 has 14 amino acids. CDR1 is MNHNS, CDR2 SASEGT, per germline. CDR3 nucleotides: TGTGCCAGCCGAAGCGACAGGCTGGCCTACGAGCAGTACTTC. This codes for CASRSDRLAYEQYF.

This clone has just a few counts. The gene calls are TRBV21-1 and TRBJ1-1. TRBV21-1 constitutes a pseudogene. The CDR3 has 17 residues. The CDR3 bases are TGTGCCAGCAGCACCTCGTTGGGGTGCCCACCGAACACTGAAGCTTTCTTT. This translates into CASSTSLGCPPNTEAFF.

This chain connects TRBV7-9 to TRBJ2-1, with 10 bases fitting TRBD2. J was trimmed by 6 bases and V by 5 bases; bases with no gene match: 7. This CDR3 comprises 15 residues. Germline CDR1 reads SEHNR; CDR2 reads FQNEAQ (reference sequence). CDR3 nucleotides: TGTGCCAGCAGCCCAAAGCGGGAGGGCCTCAATGAGCAGTTCTTC. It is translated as CASSPKREGLNEQFF.

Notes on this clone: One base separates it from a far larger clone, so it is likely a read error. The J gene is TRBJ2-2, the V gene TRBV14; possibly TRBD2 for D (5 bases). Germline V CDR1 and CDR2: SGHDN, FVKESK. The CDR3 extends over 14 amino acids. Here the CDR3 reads CASSQVWSTGELLF. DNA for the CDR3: TGTGCCAGCAGCCAAGTGTGGAGCACCGGGGAGCTGCTTTTT.